Listed below are T cell receptor beta chains from one sample, sequenced in a study of OX40 agonist ivuxolimab in advanced cancers. Method: immunoSEQ multiplex PCR; TCRdb's copy keeps in-frame clones and lacks some. The profile shows roughly 36,000 clones, 74% of them singletons. This specimen was CD4+ or CD8+ T cells sorted from blood, taken in a trial of the OX40 agonist ivuxolimab. These receptors were obtained from an adult with an advanced solid tumor such as melanoma, head and neck, liver or kidney cancer. Both conserved end residues are part of each CDR3. Fields, in order: V gene, D gene, clone size, J gene, CDR3 protein, CDR3 DNA. D genes are given only for firm matches. Some rows mark clone size as missing; the rest say once, few, many or name a class of expanded clone.

>TRBV9|TRBD2|-|TRBJ2-7
CASSVTSGGVEQYF
TGTGCCAGCAGCGTAACTAGCGGGGGGGTAGAGCAGTACTTC
>TRBV12-5|TRBD1|-|TRBJ1-2
CASGGGQGFYGYTF
TGTGCTAGTGGTGGCGGACAGGGGTTTTATGGCTACACCTTC
>TRBV6-5|-|once|TRBJ1-2
CASSYGGGVFYGYTF
TGTGCCAGCAGTTACGGTGGAGGAGTTTTCTATGGCTACACCTTC
>TRBV7-6|-|-|TRBJ2-5
CASSLAGETQYF
TGTGCCAGCAGCTTAGCGGGAGAGACCCAGTACTTC
>TRBV11-2|-|-|TRBJ2-5
CASSLAGSQETQYF
TGTGCCAGCAGCTTAGCGGGGAGCCAAGAGACCCAGTACTTC
>TRBV5-1|-|-|TRBJ2-3
CASSFGRRQDTQYF
TGCGCCAGCAGCTTTGGCAGGAGACAGGATACGCAGTATTTT
>TRBV5-1|-|-|TRBJ1-2
CASSYRWVRDNYGYTF
TGCGCCAGCAGTTATCGGTGGGTCCGGGACAACTATGGCTACACCTTC
>TRBV6-5|TRBD2|-|TRBJ2-5
CASSLGLAGPGTQYF
TGTGCCAGCAGCCTGGGACTAGCGGGGCCTGGGACCCAGTACTTC
>TRBV6-5|-|-|TRBJ1-6
CASSYRVGPYNSPLHF
TGTGCCAGCAGTTACCGGGTGGGGCCCTATAATTCACCCCTCCACTTT
>TRBV19|TRBD1|few|TRBJ1-2
CASMDRAYGYTF
TGTGCCAGTATGGACAGGGCATATGGCTACACCTTC
>TRBV10-3|-|-|TRBJ1-2
CAISGGDGYTF
TGTGCCATCAGTGGAGGCGACGGCTACACCTTC
>TRBV2|TRBD1|few|TRBJ1-6
CASRAPGQGTSPLHF
TGTGCCAGCAGAGCTCCGGGACAGGGCACTTCACCCCTCCACTTT
>TRBV4-2|-|-|TRBJ1-2
CASSWGEGAASGYTF
TGTGCCAGCAGCTGGGGAGAGGGCGCGGCATCCGGCTACACCTTC
>TRBV27|-|-|TRBJ2-7
CASSPWWWGETYEQYF
TGTGCCAGCAGTCCCTGGTGGTGGGGGGAAACCTACGAGCAGTACTTC
>TRBV29-1|TRBD2|-|TRBJ2-1
CSVLSGGALREQFF
TGCAGCGTGCTTAGCGGGGGGGCCCTTAGAGAGCAGTTCTTC
>TRBV5-1|-|once|TRBJ1-1
CASSLGRFGNTEAFF
TGCGCCAGCAGCTTGGGTAGGTTCGGGAACACTGAAGCTTTCTTT
>TRBV11-1|-|-|TRBJ1-1
CASSLLSSRRDTEAFF
TGTGCCAGCAGCCTCCTGTCATCCAGGAGGGACACTGAAGCTTTCTTT
>TRBV15|-|-|TRBJ2-3
CATSRDSQRDTQYF
TGTGCCACCAGCAGAGATTCGCAGCGAGATACGCAGTATTTT
>TRBV9|-|-|TRBJ2-2
CASSVQPNTGELFF
TGTGCCAGCAGCGTTCAGCCGAACACCGGGGAGCTGTTTTTT
>TRBV11-3|-|few|TRBJ1-1
CASSPGTTSQAFF
TGTGCCAGCAGCCCCGGGACCACCTCCCAAGCTTTCTTT
>TRBV2|-|-|TRBJ2-3
CASTKGQLTDTQYF
TGTGCCAGCACCAAGGGCCAGCTTACAGATACGCAGTATTTT
>TRBV5-1|TRBD2|few|TRBJ2-1
CASSLGTSVGEQFF
TGCGCCAGCAGCTTGGGGACTAGCGTGGGGGAGCAGTTCTTC
>TRBV9|-|once|TRBJ2-5
CASSALQGGETQYF
TGTGCCAGCAGCGCCCTGCAGGGTGGGGAGACCCAGTACTTC
>TRBV27|-|-|TRBJ2-5
CASSLLGPQETQYF
TGTGCCAGCAGTTTATTGGGTCCACAAGAGACCCAGTACTTC
>TRBV10-3|-|-|TRBJ1-4
CAISDSARGDEKLFF
TGTGCCATCAGTGACTCGGCAAGGGGAGATGAAAAACTGTTTTTT
>TRBV6-5|-|-|TRBJ1-6
CASSYSMRSYNSPLHF
TGTGCCAGCAGTTACTCTATGAGATCCTATAATTCACCCCTCCACTTT
>TRBV6-6|TRBD1|-|TRBJ2-7
CASSYPGQQVEYF
TGTGCCAGCAGTTACCCGGGACAGCAGGTGGAGTACTTC
>TRBV19|TRBD1|-|TRBJ2-3
CASMRAGGADTQYF
TGTGCCAGTATGCGGGCAGGGGGCGCGGATACGCAGTATTTT
>TRBV10-3|-|once|TRBJ1-4
CAISATDEKLFF
TGTGCCATCAGTGCCACGGATGAAAAACTGTTTTTT
>TRBV9|TRBD1|once|TRBJ2-1
CASSAQGVTNEQFF
TGTGCCAGCAGCGCGCAGGGGGTAACGAATGAGCAGTTCTTC
>TRBV21-1|-|-|TRBJ2-5
CASPGTPYQETQYF
TGTGCCAGTCCTGGGACTCCGTACCAAGAGACCCAGTACTTC
>TRBV2|-|once|TRBJ2-5
CASSESAGGTQYF
TGTGCCAGCAGTGAATCAGCGGGTGGGACCCAGTACTTC
>TRBV30|-|-|TRBJ1-4
CACLVWGGGEKLFF
TGTGCCTGCCTCGTGTGGGGCGGCGGTGAAAAACTGTTTTTT
>TRBV5-6|-|few|TRBJ2-3
CASSRRTAGDTQYF
TGTGCCAGCAGCAGACGGACGGCCGGGGATACGCAGTATTTT
>TRBV7-2|-|few|TRBJ1-5
CASSLAGKGNQPQHF
TGTGCCAGCAGCTTAGCAGGGAAGGGCAATCAGCCCCAGCATTTT
>TRBV27|-|-|TRBJ2-1
CASSLSRGQSPFF
TGTGCCAGCAGTTTATCCAGAGGGCAGAGCCCATTCTTC
>TRBV11-2|TRBD1|-|TRBJ1-1
CASSRFGTGEAEAFF
TGTGCCAGCAGTCGTTTCGGGACAGGGGAGGCAGAAGCTTTCTTT
>TRBV6-1|-|-|TRBJ1-1
CASSTDANTEAFF
TGTGCCAGCAGTACAGACGCGAACACTGAAGCTTTCTTT
>TRBV29-1|-|-|TRBJ1-2
CSVDKIDYGDTF
TGCAGCGTTGATAAGATAGACTATGGCGACACCTTC
>TRBV2|-|-|TRBJ1-2
CASSVPGGNYGYTF
TGTGCCAGCAGTGTCCCGGGAGGTAACTATGGCTACACCTTC
>TRBV25-1|TRBD2|-|TRBJ2-5
CASSESPSGGQETQYF
TGTGCCAGCAGTGAATCCCCTAGCGGGGGCCAAGAGACCCAGTACTTC
>TRBV6-6|-|few|TRBJ1-1
CASSATGMNTEAFF
TGTGCCAGCAGTGCGACAGGCATGAACACTGAAGCTTTCTTT
>TRBV5-1|TRBD1|-|TRBJ2-7
CASSLGGQGTYEQYF
TGCGCCAGCAGCTTGGGGGGACAGGGAACATACGAGCAGTACTTC
>TRBV7-9|-|-|TRBJ1-4
CASRYREEKLFF
TGTGCCAGCAGGTACAGGGAAGAAAAACTGTTTTTT
>TRBV7-9|-|-|TRBJ2-3
CASSFRGRTDTQYF
TGTGCCAGCAGCTTCAGGGGTCGCACAGATACGCAGTATTTT